This T cell receptor (beta chain) was captured in a study of blood T cells in healthy people across ages (dated by TCRdb to about 2015). Turning to the overall study: In model experiments, roughly one uniquely barcoded TCR beta cDNA molecule per two T cells was captured by template switching. Age-related changes in TCR beta repertoire diversity were measured in the study by deep sequencing normalized with unique cDNA molecular identifiers. The donors were divided into four age groups: young (average approximately 17 years), middle-aged (under 40), aged (about 60) and long-lived (roughly 82). To avoid experimental bias, donors of different ages were spread randomly across the sequencing lanes. Two additional independent replicas of 1 million unique cDNA reads from the same blood draw were analyzed for two donors (one aged 18 to 29 and one aged 80 or older).

This clonotype was detected a few times. It has no known antigen specificity. No base quality information exists; no much larger clone differs at one position. The V end gives up 0 bases and the J end 1 base, leaving 7 bases in the junction not matched to a gene. From its cysteine to its phenylalanine, the CDR3 spans 18 amino acids. Only CDR3 DNA is held: 54 bases, read in frame from base 1. The CDR1 and CDR2 encoded by the germline V gene are SGHTA and FQGNSA. Overall results and qualifications from the work: Bulk unsorted PBMC profiling prevented conclusive comparison of naive and antigen-experienced compartments. Observed TCR beta diversity per million T cells fell roughly linearly with age, and a significant reduction was already apparent by age roughly 40. Compared with the aged group, more naive CD4+ T cells, fewer expanded clones and increased TCR diversity were shown by the long-lived group, suggesting age selection. There was a strong correlation between observed TCR beta diversity and the percentage of naive T cells measured by flow cytometry. Estimates of total diversity based on one million sequenced T cells were considered lower bounds and underestimates. Because donor CMV infection status was unknown, age-related changes in expanded clonotypes were potentially confounded.

Donors were around 37 systemically healthy Caucasian individuals from Russia aged roughly 6 to 90 years. Around 9.8 milliliters of peripheral blood were collected from each donor into EDTA-treated Vacutainer tubes. Ficoll-Paque density-gradient centrifugation was used to isolate PBMCs, with at least 6 million per sample. Total RNA was extracted from PBMCs with Trizol reagent, with at least 6 micrograms obtained per sample. Naive CD45RAhigh/CD27high T cell percentages were measured by flow cytometry on a PBMC aliquot from every donor. The protocol used for the library was 5' RACE. Instrument used: Illumina HiSeq 2500. A second PCR of roughly 6 to 12 cycles was run with a J-beta primer mix and a sample-barcoded 5' primer. Each TCR beta cDNA molecule received a unique molecular identifier from a template-switch 5' adaptor carrying 12 random nucleotides. At least 2.5 million CDR3-containing paired-end reads were obtained from each sample. First-strand cDNA synthesis was performed from all RNA using the Mint cDNA synthesis kit, with priming by a TRBC-specific oligonucleotide. Following uracil-DNA glycosylase treatment, a first 18-cycle PCR with universal primers M1SS and BC2_uni_R was performed on all cDNA. Regarding the original processing steps: Each sample was normalized by randomly selecting 1 million high-quality reads, each carrying a distinct molecular identifier. Instead of being binned into consensus sequences, reads that shared molecular identifiers were thrown out. MiTCR, run with a Q25 quality threshold and the strictest error-elimination algorithm, handled CDR3 identification, clonotype clustering and error correction. A nonparametric unseen species model using Euler transformation provided a lower-bound estimate of total TCR beta diversity. TCRdb cleaned the public reads at Q25 with fastp, built clones with MiXCR and kept in-frame beta chains. Identical CDR3 proteins give one entry, which carries the most common genes and DNA. Clone size and V and J calls follow TCRdb, not the original study. This sample is represented by about 970,000 distinct CDR3 sequences; about 51% of them were singletons. About a fifth of the sample is held by the ten biggest clonotypes.

Sequencing was carried out using blood. The chain links TRBV7-2 with TRBJ2-5; TRBD1 agrees with 11 junctional bases. The source is a woman aged 55-70 years in good health. The nucleotide sequence is given as TGTGCCAGCAGCTTAGCTCCGGGGACAGGGGGGGCCCAAGAGACCCAGTACTTC. The translation is CASSLAPGTGGAQETQYF.